These T cell receptor beta chains were read from a single sample in a study of T-cell memory formation after mild COVID-19. Each CDR3 protein is one row after TCRdb ran MiXCR on the 5' RACE reads. The sample contains more than 70,000 distinct CDR3 sequences, approximately 13% of which appear only once. Material for sequencing was PBMCs or a T cell subset sorted from them (not recorded which). Receptor source: an adult woman who had mild COVID-19 (a few samples of this study predate the infection). Cell type and time point are not known. The CDR3 runs from the conserved cysteine through the conserved F or W. The order of the fields is CDR3 DNA, CDR3 protein, D gene, clone size, V gene, J gene. The D gene is left open where the match is weak. Expanded clones get a size class; other rows say once, few or many, or leave the size out.

TGTGCCACCAGCAGAGTACGGACAGCCAGGTACGAGCAGTACTTC,CATSRVRTARYEQYF,.,.,TRBV15,TRBJ2-7
TGTGCCAGCAGTTACTCCCAGAGTAGCAATCAGCCCCAGCATTTT,CASSYSQSSNQPQHF,.,once,TRBV6-5,TRBJ1-5
TGTGCCATCAGTACTCCCGCCGGGAGCACAGATACGCAGTATTTT,CAISTPAGSTDTQYF,.,few,TRBV10-3,TRBJ2-3
TGTGCCATCAGTGGGAGCTCTGGGGCCAACGTCCTGACTTTC,CAISGSSGANVLTF,.,.,TRBV10-3,TRBJ2-6
TGTGCCAGCAGCTCCCGGTCCGGGACAGATGGCTACACCTTC,CASSSRSGTDGYTF,TRBD1,.,TRBV11-3,TRBJ1-2
TGTGCCAGCAGTCCCGGGACAGGAGAGACCCAGTACTTC,CASSPGTGETQYF,TRBD1,.,TRBV11-3,TRBJ2-5
TGTGCCACCAGTGACACGGGCTTAGGGGGCATCCAGTTCTTC,CATSDTGLGGIQFF,TRBD1,few,TRBV24-1,TRBJ2-1
TGTGCCAGCAATCTCGCCGGGACTAGCGGCCACAATGAGCAGTTCTTC,CASNLAGTSGHNEQFF,TRBD2,few,TRBV27,TRBJ2-1
TGTGCCAGCAGCCAACTCGTAGCGTTTAGCACAGATACGCAGTATTTT,CASSQLVAFSTDTQYF,.,.,TRBV11-2,TRBJ2-3
TGTGCCAGCAGCTTAGAACTAGCGGGGGGCCCATCCGCCTACAATGAGCAGTTCTTC,CASSLELAGGPSAYNEQFF,TRBD2,few,TRBV7-6,TRBJ2-1
TGTGCCAGCAGCTCCCCTGGCCGCGGGGGGGCCTACGAGCAGTACTTC,CASSSPGRGGAYEQYF,TRBD2,.,TRBV7-9,TRBJ2-7
TGCGCCAGCAGCCAACTCGACAGACATCAAGAGACCCAGTACTTC,CASSQLDRHQETQYF,.,few,TRBV4-1,TRBJ2-5
TGTGCCAGCAGTTTATCGGGGGGAGGAGAGACCCAGTACTTC,CASSLSGGGETQYF,.,few,TRBV27,TRBJ2-5
TGTGCCAGCAGCCAAGACCAGATCCAGGGAGAATGGGAGACCCAGTACTTC,CASSQDQIQGEWETQYF,.,.,TRBV3-1,TRBJ2-5
TGCAGCGTTGAAGCAACCTGGACAGGGGGTATAGATACGCAGTATTTT,CSVEATWTGGIDTQYF,TRBD1,.,TRBV29-1,TRBJ2-3
TGCGCCAGCAGCCCACGGACTAGCGGGGGAGGCACAGATACGCAGTATTTT,CASSPRTSGGGTDTQYF,TRBD2,many,TRBV5-1,TRBJ2-3
TGTGCCAGCAGTCCCCGTGTTGGTGAGCAGTTCTTC,CASSPRVGEQFF,.,few,TRBV27,TRBJ2-1
TGCAGTGCTAGAGATCCGGCTAGCGGGACCTCCTACGAGCAGTACTTC,CSARDPASGTSYEQYF,TRBD2,many,TRBV20-1,TRBJ2-7
TGTGCCAGCAGTCTCGGGAGGGTCAATGAGCAGTTCTTC,CASSLGRVNEQFF,TRBD2,.,TRBV7-2,TRBJ2-1
TGTGCCAGCAGTGAAAACGCCTACAATCAGCCCCAGCATTTT,CASSENAYNQPQHF,.,few,TRBV6-1,TRBJ1-5
TGTGCCAGCAGCGAGAGTCTAGCGGGCGCGAACTCCTACGAGCAGTACTTC,CASSESLAGANSYEQYF,TRBD2,few,TRBV9,TRBJ2-7
TGTGCCAGCAGCCTGAGACTAGGAGAGACCCAGTACTTC,CASSLRLGETQYF,.,.,TRBV11-2,TRBJ2-5
TGTGCCAGCAGCCCCGGGAACATTCAGTACTTC,CASSPGNIQYF,.,.,TRBV4-2,TRBJ2-4
TGTGCCAGCAGTTCTCTCTCTAGCGGGAGATACGAGCAGTACTTC,CASSSLSSGRYEQYF,TRBD2,few,TRBV27,TRBJ2-7
TGTGCCAGCAGCCAAAGAGCCACAGATACGCAGTATTTT,CASSQRATDTQYF,.,few,TRBV3-1,TRBJ2-3
TGTGCCAGCAGCTTCCACGGGACTAGCGGCCTCTACGAGCAGTACTTC,CASSFHGTSGLYEQYF,TRBD2,.,TRBV7-8,TRBJ2-7
TGTGCCAGCAGCTTAAGAGGGGCCAAAAACATTCAGTACTTC,CASSLRGAKNIQYF,.,few,TRBV7-9,TRBJ2-4
TGCGCCAGCAGCTTCGGGCCTGGCTTCGAGCAGTACTTC,CASSFGPGFEQYF,.,.,TRBV5-1,TRBJ2-7
TGCGCCAGCAGCTTCTTCGAAAGTATCTCCTACAATGAGCAGTTCTTC,CASSFFESISYNEQFF,.,.,TRBV5-1,TRBJ2-1
TGTGCCACCGCACGGTGGGGTGTGCGGTCTGAGACCCAGTACTTC,CATARWGVRSETQYF,.,few,TRBV24-1,TRBJ2-5
TGCGCCAGCAGCTCCGCCCCCGGGGGCTCCTACAATGAGCAGTTCTTC,CASSSAPGGSYNEQFF,.,.,TRBV5-1,TRBJ2-1
TGTGCCAGCAGTTTTGGGACGTTGGAAAATGAGCAGTTCTTC,CASSFGTLENEQFF,.,few,TRBV12-3/TRBV12-4,TRBJ2-1
TGTGCCAGCAGCATAGCGGGAACTCAAGAGACCCAGTACTTC,CASSIAGTQETQYF,TRBD2,.,TRBV9,TRBJ2-5
TGCAGTGGCAGGGACGCCTCCTACAATGAGCAGTTCTTC,CSGRDASYNEQFF,.,.,TRBV20-1,TRBJ2-1
TGTGCCAGCAGTTTAGCTGGGGCTGGGGCCAACGTCCTGACTTTC,CASSLAGAGANVLTF,.,.,TRBV27,TRBJ2-6
TGCAGCGTTGAAGATCGAGAGACCCAGTACTTC,CSVEDRETQYF,.,few,TRBV29-1,TRBJ2-5
TGTGCCAGCAGTTACGATACTAGTGCCGGGGAGCTGTTTTTT,CASSYDTSAGELFF,.,few,TRBV6-5,TRBJ2-2
TGCGCCAGCAGCCAGGGGACAGGGGTTGAGACCCAGTACTTC,CASSQGTGVETQYF,TRBD1,.,TRBV4-3,TRBJ2-5
TGTGCCAGCAGTTCTGGGACTGCTAGCACAGATACGCAGTATTTT,CASSSGTASTDTQYF,.,few,TRBV2,TRBJ2-3
TGTGCCAGCAGCCCCCCAAGATCCACAGATACGCAGTATTTT,CASSPPRSTDTQYF,.,.,TRBV4-2,TRBJ2-3
TGCGCCAGCAGCCAAGTAAGGACAGCCTATGGCTACACCTTC,CASSQVRTAYGYTF,.,.,TRBV4-1,TRBJ1-2
TGTGCCACCAGTGATCCCGACAGGACGGAGACCCAGTACTTC,CATSDPDRTETQYF,.,.,TRBV24-1,TRBJ2-5
TGTGCCAGCAGTAACCAAGACTGGGGATACGAGCAGTACTTC,CASSNQDWGYEQYF,.,many,TRBV12-3/TRBV12-4,TRBJ2-7
TGTGCCAGTAGGGAAAGGGGGCCCGGCTACACCTTC,CASRERGPGYTF,TRBD1,.,TRBV19,TRBJ1-2
TGTGCCAGCAGCGACGACAGGGGTGGAGGAACTGAAGCTTTCTTT,CASSDDRGGGTEAFF,TRBD1,few,TRBV6-2/TRBV6-3,TRBJ1-1
TGTGCCAGCAGCGTAAGCAGCGGACTAACCTACGAGCAGTACTTC,CASSVSSGLTYEQYF,.,few,TRBV9,TRBJ2-7
TGCGCCAGCAGCCAAGATCAGGGTTGGGATCAGCCCCAGCATTTT,CASSQDQGWDQPQHF,.,few,TRBV4-3,TRBJ1-5
TGTGCCAGCAGTTTACGGACTAGCAGATCCTACGAGCAGTACTTC,CASSLRTSRSYEQYF,TRBD2,few,TRBV27,TRBJ2-7
TGTGCCAGCAGCTACAGGCCTCTCACAGATACGCAGTATTTT,CASSYRPLTDTQYF,.,.,TRBV7-9,TRBJ2-3